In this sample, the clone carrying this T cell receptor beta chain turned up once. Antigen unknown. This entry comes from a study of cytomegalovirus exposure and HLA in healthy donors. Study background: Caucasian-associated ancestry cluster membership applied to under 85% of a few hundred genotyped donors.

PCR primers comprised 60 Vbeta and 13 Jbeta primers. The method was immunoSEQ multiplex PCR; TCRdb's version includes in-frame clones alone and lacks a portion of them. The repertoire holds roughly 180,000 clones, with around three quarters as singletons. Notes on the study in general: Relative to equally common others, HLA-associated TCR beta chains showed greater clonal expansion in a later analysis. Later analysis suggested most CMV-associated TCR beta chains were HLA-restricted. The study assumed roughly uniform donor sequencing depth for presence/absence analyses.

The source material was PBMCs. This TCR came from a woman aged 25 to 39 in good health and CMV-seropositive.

The CDR3 loop is CASRLDGDGQPQHF. CDR3 DNA sequence: TGTGCCAGCAGGCTAGACGGGGATGGTCAGCCCCAGCATTTT. V gene TRBV7-8 combines with J gene TRBJ1-5; D is ambiguous. CDR1 is SGHVS, CDR2 FQNEAQ, per germline. CDR3 length: 14 residues. Trimming cost V 6 bases and J 6 bases, with 15 bases left between them.